This paragraph reports one T cell receptor beta chain. PCR primers comprised 60 Vbeta and 13 Jbeta primers. Only in-frame clones appear in the TCRdb table, and some are missing; sequencing was by immunoSEQ multiplex PCR. The table lists 150,000 or so clones, less than 85% of them singletons. Germline-derived CDR1 and CDR2 are MNHEY and SVGAGI. Trimming shortened V by 7 bases and J by 8 bases, and 20 bases separated the two germline ends. The CDR3 is 14 amino acids. The data were obtained in a study of cytomegalovirus exposure and HLA in healthy donors. The J gene is TRBJ1-1, the V gene TRBV6-5, with no clear D. The sample comprised PBMCs. The origin of this receptor is a man aged 18 to 30 in good health and CMV-seropositive. The CDR3 coding sequence is TGTGCCAGCACCTTCTCCCCTTCCGTAGCCGAAGCTTTCTTT. Translation gives CASTFSPSVAEAFF.